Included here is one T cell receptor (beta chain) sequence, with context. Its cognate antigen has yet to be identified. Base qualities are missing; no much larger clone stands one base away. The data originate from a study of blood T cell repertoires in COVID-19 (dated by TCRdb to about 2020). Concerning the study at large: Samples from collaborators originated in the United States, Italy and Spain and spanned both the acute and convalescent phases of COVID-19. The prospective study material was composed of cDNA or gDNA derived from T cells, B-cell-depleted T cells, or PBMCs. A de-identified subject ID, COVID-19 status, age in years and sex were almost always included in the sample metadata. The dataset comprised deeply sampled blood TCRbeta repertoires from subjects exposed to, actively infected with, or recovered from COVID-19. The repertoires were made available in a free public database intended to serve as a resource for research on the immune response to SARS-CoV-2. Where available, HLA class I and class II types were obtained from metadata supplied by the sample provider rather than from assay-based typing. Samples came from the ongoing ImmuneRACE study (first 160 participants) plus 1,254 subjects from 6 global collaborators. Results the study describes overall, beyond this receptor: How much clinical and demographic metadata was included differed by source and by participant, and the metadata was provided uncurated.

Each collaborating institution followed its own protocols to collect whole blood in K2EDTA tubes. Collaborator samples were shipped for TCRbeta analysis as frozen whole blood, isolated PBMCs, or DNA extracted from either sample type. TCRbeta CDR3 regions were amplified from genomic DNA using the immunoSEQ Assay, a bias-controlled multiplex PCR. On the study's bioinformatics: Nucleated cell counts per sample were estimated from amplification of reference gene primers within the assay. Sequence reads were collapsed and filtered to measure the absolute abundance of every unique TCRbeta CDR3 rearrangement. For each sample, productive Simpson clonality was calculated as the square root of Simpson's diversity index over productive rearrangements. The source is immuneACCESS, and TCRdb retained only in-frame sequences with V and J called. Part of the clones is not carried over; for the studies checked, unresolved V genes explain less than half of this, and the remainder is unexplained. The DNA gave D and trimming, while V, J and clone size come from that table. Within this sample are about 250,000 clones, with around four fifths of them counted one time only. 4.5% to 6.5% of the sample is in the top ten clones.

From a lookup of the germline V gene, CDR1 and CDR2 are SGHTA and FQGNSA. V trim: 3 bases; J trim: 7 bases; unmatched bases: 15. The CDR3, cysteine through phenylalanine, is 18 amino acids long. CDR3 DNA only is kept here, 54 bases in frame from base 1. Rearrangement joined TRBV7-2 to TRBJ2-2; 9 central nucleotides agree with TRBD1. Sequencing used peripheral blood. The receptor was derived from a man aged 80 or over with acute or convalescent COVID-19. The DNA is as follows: TGTGCCAGCAGCTTCAATTTCGGGACAGGGAGAACCGTCGGGGAGCTGTTTTTT. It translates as CASSFNFGTGRTVGELFF. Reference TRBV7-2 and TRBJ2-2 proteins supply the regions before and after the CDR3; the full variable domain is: GAGVSQSPSNKVTEKGKDVELRCDPISGHTALYWYRQSLGQGLEFLIYFQGNSAPDKSGLPSDRFSAERTGGSVSTLTIQRTQQEDSAVYLCASSFNFGTGRTVGELFFGEGSRLTVL.